This TCR beta chain is from a study of early T cells in non-severe SARS-CoV-2 infection. The V segment lost 0 bases and the J segment 5 bases; nucleotides outside the gene matches: 15. CDR3 length: 19 amino acids. Germline CDR1 is DFQATT and CDR2 is SNEGSKA (reference sequence). One entry per CDR3 protein results from TCRdb running MiXCR on the 5' RACE reads. The table records 40,000 to 60,000 distinct CDR3 sequences, 6.2% of them present only once. This clonotype was recorded at least ten times. V is TRBV20-1 and J is TRBJ2-5; 13 bases map to TRBD2. Sequenced here: whole blood, sampled at baseline. The receptor was isolated from an adult who was a healthcare worker with PCR-confirmed SARS-CoV-2 infection or an uninfected control (not recorded which). DNA of the CDR3: TGCAGTGCTAGAGATCGGAGGGGGACTAGCGGGGCCCCAGGGGAGACCCAGTACTTC. It yields the protein CSARDRRGTSGAPGETQYF.